A selection of T cell receptor beta chains follows, all from one sample in a study of blood T cell repertoires in COVID-19. Repertoires were generated with immunoSEQ multiplex PCR, while TCRdb's copy carries only in-frame clones and drops some. The sample shows around 200,000 clones, 80% to 90% of them seen only once. Sequenced input: PBMCs or T cells enriched from blood (not recorded which). Source of these receptors: a man aged 18 to 29 with acute COVID-19. The CDR3 runs from the conserved cysteine through the conserved F or W. The D gene is left open where the match is weak. The size field is filled for only some rows; it gives once, few, many or a size class.

- | TRBJ1-2 | TRBV5-1 | - | CASTAAGGNYGYTF | TGCGCCAGCACAGCCGCCGGGGGTAACTATGGCTACACCTTC
TRBD1 | TRBJ1-2 | TRBV7-3 | - | CASSPGGTGDSYGYTF | TGTGCCAGCAGCCCTGGGGGGACAGGGGATAGCTATGGCTACACCTTC
TRBD2 | TRBJ2-7 | TRBV5-4 | - | CASSLGTAGGPVDEQYF | TGTGCCAGCAGCTTAGGTACAGCGGGAGGGCCAGTGGACGAGCAGTACTTC
TRBD1 | TRBJ1-6 | TRBV4-1 | - | CASSPTPDRGESPLHF | TGCGCCAGCAGCCCGACGCCGGACAGGGGGGAATCACCCCTCCACTTT
- | TRBJ2-1 | TRBV28 | - | CASSHLPDSKVYNEQFF | TGTGCCAGCAGCCACCTCCCCGACAGTAAAGTCTACAATGAGCAGTTCTTC
TRBD2 | TRBJ2-7 | TRBV6-2/TRBV6-3 | once | CASSLAGEQYF | TGTGCCAGCAGTTTAGCGGGCGAGCAGTACTTC
- | TRBJ1-1 | TRBV4-2 | once | CASDLIGGTEAFF | TGTGCCAGCGACCTTATAGGGGGCACTGAAGCTTTCTTT
- | TRBJ1-3 | TRBV28 | - | CASSPPGVSGNTIYF | TGTGCCAGCAGTCCGCCGGGAGTCTCTGGAAACACCATATATTTT
- | TRBJ2-7 | TRBV19 | - | CASSIASTVWSSYEQYF | TGTGCCAGTAGTATAGCCTCGACAGTTTGGAGCTCCTACGAGCAGTACTTC
TRBD1 | TRBJ2-5 | TRBV9 | - | CASSAGTGTETQYF | TGTGCCAGCAGCGCGGGGACAGGGACGGAGACCCAGTACTTC
TRBD1 | TRBJ1-5 | TRBV19 | - | CASSGGGGNQPQHF | TGTGCCAGTAGCGGAGGGGGCGGCAATCAGCCCCAGCATTTT
TRBD2 | TRBJ2-1 | TRBV28 | few | CASWPSGMGEQFF | TGTGCCAGCTGGCCTAGCGGGATGGGTGAGCAGTTCTTC
- | TRBJ2-7 | TRBV28 | - | CASSLERTPYEQYF | TGTGCCAGCAGTTTAGAACGGACTCCCTACGAGCAGTACTTC
- | TRBJ2-7 | TRBV21-1 | - | CASSKVTGKYEQYF | TGTGCCAGCAGCAAGGTGACAGGGAAGTACGAGCAGTACTTC
- | TRBJ1-4 | TRBV7-2 | - | CASSLDEGRKLFF | TGTGCCAGCAGCTTAGATGAAGGGAGAAAACTGTTTTTT
- | TRBJ2-6 | TRBV3-1/TRBV3-2 | - | CATRFSGANVLTF | TGTGCCACTAGATTCTCTGGGGCCAACGTCCTGACTTTC
TRBD1 | TRBJ2-7 | TRBV2 | - | CASFPDRDSDYEQYF | TGTGCCAGCTTCCCGGACCGGGACAGCGACTACGAGCAGTACTTC
- | TRBJ2-1 | TRBV28 | - | CASSGSPYNEQFF | TGTGCCAGCAGCGGGAGCCCCTACAATGAGCAGTTCTTC
- | TRBJ2-4 | TRBV5-1 | - | CASSPRDTDIQYF | TGCGCCAGCAGCCCCCGGGACACGGACATTCAGTACTTC
- | TRBJ1-3 | TRBV28 | - | CASRQGNTIYF | TGTGCCAGCAGGCAGGGAAACACCATATATTTT
TRBD2 | TRBJ2-2 | TRBV6-1 | - | CASSPGTSETGELFF | TGTGCCAGCAGTCCCGGGACTAGCGAAACCGGGGAGCTGTTTTTT
TRBD2 | TRBJ2-2 | TRBV5-5 | - | CASSFRGGSNTGELFF | TGTGCCAGCAGCTTCCGGGGAGGGAGCAACACCGGGGAGCTGTTTTTT
TRBD2 | TRBJ2-7 | TRBV28 | - | CASSLLAGERLGEQYF | TGTGCCAGCAGTCTACTAGCGGGAGAAAGGTTAGGTGAGCAGTACTTC
TRBD2 | TRBJ2-2 | TRBV27 | - | CASSGLVGTGELFF | TGTGCCAGCAGTGGACTAGTGGGAACCGGGGAGCTGTTTTTT
TRBD2 | TRBJ2-1 | TRBV19 | - | CASSIRLWREATNNEQFF | TGTGCCAGTAGTATTCGATTGTGGCGGGAGGCTACTAACAATGAGCAGTTCTTC
- | TRBJ2-1 | TRBV28 | - | CASSPGTLSYNEQFF | TGTGCCAGCAGCCCCGGGACACTCTCCTACAATGAGCAGTTCTTC
TRBD1 | TRBJ2-1 | TRBV4-1 | - | CASSQDGTGVNEQFF | TGCGCCAGCAGCCAGGACGGGACAGGGGTCAATGAGCAGTTCTTC
- | TRBJ2-7 | TRBV30 | once | CAWSVSQSSYEQYF | TGTGCCTGGAGTGTATCTCAGTCCTCCTACGAGCAGTACTTC
TRBD2 | TRBJ2-1 | TRBV28 | - | CASRELAGTHQNNEQFF | TGTGCCAGCAGAGAACTAGCGGGGACACACCAAAACAATGAGCAGTTCTTC
TRBD1 | TRBJ1-6 | TRBV18 | - | CASSSRQGNSPLHF | TGTGCCAGCTCATCCAGACAGGGCAATTCACCCCTCCACTTT
TRBD1 | TRBJ1-1 | TRBV10-3 | - | CAISETDRADTEAFF | TGTGCCATCAGTGAGACTGACAGGGCGGACACTGAAGCTTTCTTT
- | TRBJ2-5 | TRBV9 | - | CASSSRGGNGETQYF | TGTGCCAGCAGCAGTAGGGGTGGGAATGGGGAGACCCAGTACTTC
TRBD2 | TRBJ2-1 | TRBV28 | - | CASNAGLAGGGNEQFF | TGTGCCAGCAATGCTGGACTAGCGGGAGGAGGCAATGAGCAGTTCTTC
TRBD1 | TRBJ2-7 | TRBV5-4 | once | CASSSGTGLREQYF | TGTGCCAGCAGCTCCGGGACAGGGTTACGCGAGCAGTACTTC
TRBD2 | TRBJ2-2 | TRBV24-1 | - | CATSHRGGANTGELFF | TGTGCCACCAGCCATCGGGGGGGGGCGAACACCGGGGAGCTGTTTTTT
- | TRBJ1-6 | TRBV30 | - | CAWKVPQGALHF | TGTGCCTGGAAGGTTCCCCAGGGCGCACTCCACTTT
TRBD1 | TRBJ1-2 | TRBV7-8 | - | CASSLGVSGQDYGYTF | TGTGCCAGCAGCTTAGGAGTAAGCGGACAGGACTATGGCTACACCTTC
- | TRBJ1-1 | TRBV10-2 | once | CASSEVGPNTEAFF | TGCGCCAGCAGTGAGGTGGGGCCGAACACTGAAGCTTTCTTT
- | TRBJ1-2 | TRBV24-1 | - | CATSDYRVVVYGYTF | TGTGCCACCAGTGATTACAGGGTCGTGGTCTATGGCTACACCTTC
TRBD2 | TRBJ2-7 | TRBV4-1 | - | CASSQGTSGFSYEQYF | TGCGCCAGCAGCCAAGGGACTAGCGGGTTCTCCTACGAGCAGTACTTC
TRBD2 | TRBJ2-7 | TRBV3-1/TRBV3-2 | - | CASSHLGLDGYEQYF | TGTGCCAGCAGCCACCTAGGACTAGATGGCTACGAGCAGTACTTC